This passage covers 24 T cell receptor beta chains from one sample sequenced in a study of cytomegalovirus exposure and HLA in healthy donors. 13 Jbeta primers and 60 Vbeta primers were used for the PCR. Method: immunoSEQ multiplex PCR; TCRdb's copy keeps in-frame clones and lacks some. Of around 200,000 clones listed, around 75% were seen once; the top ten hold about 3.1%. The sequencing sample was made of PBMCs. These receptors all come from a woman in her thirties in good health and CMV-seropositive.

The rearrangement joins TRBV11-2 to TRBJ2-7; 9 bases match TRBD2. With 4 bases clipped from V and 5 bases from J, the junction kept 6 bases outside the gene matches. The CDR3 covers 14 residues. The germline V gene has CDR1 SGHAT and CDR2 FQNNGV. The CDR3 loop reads CASSSISGSNEQYF. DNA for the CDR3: TGTGCCAGCAGCTCGATTAGCGGGAGCAACGAGCAGTACTTC.

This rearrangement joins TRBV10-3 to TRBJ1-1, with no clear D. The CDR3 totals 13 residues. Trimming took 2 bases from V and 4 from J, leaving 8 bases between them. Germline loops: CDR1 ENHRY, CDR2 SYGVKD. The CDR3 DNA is TGTGCCATCAGTGAGGGGGAGGGCACTGAAGCTTTCTTT. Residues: CAISEGEGTEAFF.

The DNA of the CDR3 is TGTGCCAGCTGCTTAACGGGACAGGGGTACACTGAAGCTTTCTTT. Translating gives CASCLTGQGYTEAFF. The chain is built from TRBV6-1 and TRBJ1-1; TRBD1 matches at 10 bases. This CDR3 is 15 amino acids long. Germline-derived CDR1 and CDR2 are MNHNS and SASEGT. Trimming took 8 bases from V and 3 from J; bases not matched to a gene: 9.

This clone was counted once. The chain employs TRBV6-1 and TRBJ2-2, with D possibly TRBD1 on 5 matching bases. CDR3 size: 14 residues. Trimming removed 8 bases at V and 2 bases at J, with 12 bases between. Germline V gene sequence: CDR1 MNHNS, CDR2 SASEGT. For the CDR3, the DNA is TGTGCCAGCCGCGGCAGGGATAACACCGGGGAGCTGTTTTTT. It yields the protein CASRGRDNTGELFF.

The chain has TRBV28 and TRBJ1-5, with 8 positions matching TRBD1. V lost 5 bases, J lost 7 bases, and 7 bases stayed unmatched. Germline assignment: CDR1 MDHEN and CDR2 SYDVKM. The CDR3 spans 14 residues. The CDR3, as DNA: TGTGCCAGCAGTGACCGGACAGGGAACCAGCCCCAGCATTTT. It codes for CASSDRTGNQPQHF.

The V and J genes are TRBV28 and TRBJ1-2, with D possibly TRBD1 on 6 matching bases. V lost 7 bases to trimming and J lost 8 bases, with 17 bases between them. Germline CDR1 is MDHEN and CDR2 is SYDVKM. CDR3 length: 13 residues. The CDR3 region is CASNPGQGRGYTF. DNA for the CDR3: TGTGCCAGCAACCCCGGGCAGGGGAGAGGCTACACCTTC.

CDR3 sequence (DNA): TGTGCCAGCAGCGTTCCGTCAGGGACAACCTACGAGCAGTACTTC. Translation gives CASSVPSGTTYEQYF. V is TRBV7-2 and J is TRBJ2-7, with a possible D match to TRBD1 (6 bases). The germline gives CDR1 SGHTA, CDR2 FQGNSA. This CDR3 spans 15 amino acids. The V end lost 5 bases, the J end lost 2 bases, and 16 bases lay between the germline ends. The full variable domain, completed using reference TRBV7-2 and TRBJ2-7, is GAGVSQSPSNKVTEKGKDVELRCDPISGHTALYWYRQSLGQGLEFLIYFQGNSAPDKSGLPSDRFSAERTGGSVSTLTIQRTQQEDSAVYLCASSVPSGTTYEQYFGPGTRLTVT.

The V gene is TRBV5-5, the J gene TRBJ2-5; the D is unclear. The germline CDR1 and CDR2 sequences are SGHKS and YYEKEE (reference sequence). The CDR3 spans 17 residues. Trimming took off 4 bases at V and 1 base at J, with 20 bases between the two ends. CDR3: CASSPPPKQLLQETQYF. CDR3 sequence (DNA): TGTGCCAGCAGCCCACCACCTAAACAGCTCCTCCAAGAGACCCAGTACTTC.

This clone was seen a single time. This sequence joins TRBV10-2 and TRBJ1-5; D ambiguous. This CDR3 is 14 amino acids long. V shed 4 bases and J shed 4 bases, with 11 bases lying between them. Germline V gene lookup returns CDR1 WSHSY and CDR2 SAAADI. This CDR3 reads CASSGSRENQPQHF. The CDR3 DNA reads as TGCGCCAGCAGTGGATCGCGGGAAAATCAGCCCCAGCATTTT.

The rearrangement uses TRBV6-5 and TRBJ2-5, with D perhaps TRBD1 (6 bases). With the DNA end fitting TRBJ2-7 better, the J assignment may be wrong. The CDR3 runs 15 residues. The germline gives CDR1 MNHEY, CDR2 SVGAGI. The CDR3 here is CASSSPTGASYEQYF. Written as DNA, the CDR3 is TGTGCCAGCAGTTCCCCGACAGGTGCGAGCTACGAGCAGTACTTC.

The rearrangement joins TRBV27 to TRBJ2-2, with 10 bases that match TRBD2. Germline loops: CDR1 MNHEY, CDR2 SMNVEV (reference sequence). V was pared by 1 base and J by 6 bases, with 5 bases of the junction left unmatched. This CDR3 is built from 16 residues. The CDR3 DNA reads TGTGCCAGCAGTTTATTAACTAGCGGGATTCCCGGGGAGCTGTTTTTT. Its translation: CASSLLTSGIPGELFF.

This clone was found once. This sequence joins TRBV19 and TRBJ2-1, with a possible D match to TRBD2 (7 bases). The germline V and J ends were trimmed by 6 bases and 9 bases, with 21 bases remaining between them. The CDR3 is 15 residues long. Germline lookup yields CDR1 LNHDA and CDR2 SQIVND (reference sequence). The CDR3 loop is CASRGAGAYSFEQFF. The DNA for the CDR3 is TGTGCCAGTAGGGGGGCGGGGGCCTACTCGTTTGAGCAGTTCTTC.

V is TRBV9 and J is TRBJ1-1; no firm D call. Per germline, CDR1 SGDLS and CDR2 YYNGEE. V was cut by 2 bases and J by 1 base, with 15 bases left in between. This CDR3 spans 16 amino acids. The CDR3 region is CASSVVSTTWNTEAFF. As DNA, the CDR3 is TGTGCCAGCAGCGTGGTGAGTACGACATGGAACACTGAAGCTTTCTTT. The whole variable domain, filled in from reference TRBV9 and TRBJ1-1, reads DSGVTQTPKHLITATGQRVTLRCSPRSGDLSVYWYQQSLDQGLQFLIQYYNGEERAKGNILERFSAQQFPDLHSELNLSSLELGDSALYFCASSVVSTTWNTEAFFGQGTRLTVV.

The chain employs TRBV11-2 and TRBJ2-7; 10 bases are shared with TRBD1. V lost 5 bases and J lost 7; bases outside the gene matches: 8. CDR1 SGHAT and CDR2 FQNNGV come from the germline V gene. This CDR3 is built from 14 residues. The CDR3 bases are TGTGCCAGCAGCGTTCTAGGGACAGGGGAAGAGCAGTACTTC. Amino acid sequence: CASSVLGTGEEQYF.

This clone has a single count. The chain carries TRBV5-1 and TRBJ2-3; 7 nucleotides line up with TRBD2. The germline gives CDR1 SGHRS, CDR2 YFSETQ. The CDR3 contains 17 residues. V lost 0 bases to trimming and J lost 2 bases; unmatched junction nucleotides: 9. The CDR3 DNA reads TGCGCCAGCAGCTTGGTGTCTAGCGGTTATTACACAGATACGCAGTATTTT. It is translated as CASSLVSSGYYTDTQYF.

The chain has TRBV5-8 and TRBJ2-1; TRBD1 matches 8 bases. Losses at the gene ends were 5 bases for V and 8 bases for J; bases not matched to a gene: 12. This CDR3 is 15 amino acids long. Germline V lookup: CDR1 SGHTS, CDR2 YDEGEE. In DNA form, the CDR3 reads TGTGCCAGCAGTTTTTACGGGACAGGTAGAGATGAGCAGTTCTTC. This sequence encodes CASSFYGTGRDEQFF.

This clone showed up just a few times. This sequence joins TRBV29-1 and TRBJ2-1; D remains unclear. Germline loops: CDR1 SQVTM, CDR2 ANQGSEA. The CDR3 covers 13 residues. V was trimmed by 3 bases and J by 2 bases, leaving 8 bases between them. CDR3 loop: CSVETKTYNEQFF. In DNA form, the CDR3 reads TGCAGCGTTGAGACAAAAACCTACAATGAGCAGTTCTTC.

As DNA, the CDR3 is TGTGCCAGCAGCCATCCTTCGGGGGAGGGTGAAGCTTTCTTT. This sequence encodes CASSHPSGEGEAFF. V usage is TRBV6-1 and J usage is TRBJ1-1, with a possible D match to TRBD1 (5 bases). The CDR3 length is 14 residues. Germline CDR1 is MNHNS and CDR2 is SASEGT. The V end was cut by 6 bases, the J end by 7 bases, with 18 bases between.

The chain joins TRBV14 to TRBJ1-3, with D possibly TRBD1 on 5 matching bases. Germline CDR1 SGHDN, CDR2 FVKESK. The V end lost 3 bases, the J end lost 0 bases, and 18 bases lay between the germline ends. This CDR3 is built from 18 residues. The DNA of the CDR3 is TGTGCCAGCAGCCATGTTGGTCCGGGACTTATCTCTGGAAACACCATATATTTT. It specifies CASSHVGPGLISGNTIYF.

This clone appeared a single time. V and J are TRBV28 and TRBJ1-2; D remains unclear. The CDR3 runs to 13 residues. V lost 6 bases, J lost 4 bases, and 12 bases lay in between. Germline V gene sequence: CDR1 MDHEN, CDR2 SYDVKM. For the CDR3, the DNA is TGTGCCAGCAGCCGAGATGTGCTCTATGGCTACACCTTC. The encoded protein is CASSRDVLYGYTF.

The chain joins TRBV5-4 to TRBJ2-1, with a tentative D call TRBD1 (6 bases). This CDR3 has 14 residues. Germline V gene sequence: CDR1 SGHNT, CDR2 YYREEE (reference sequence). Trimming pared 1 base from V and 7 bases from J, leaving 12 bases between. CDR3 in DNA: TGTGCCAGCAGCTTGTGGGAGAGGGGGAATGAGCAGTTCTTC. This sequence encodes CASSLWERGNEQFF.

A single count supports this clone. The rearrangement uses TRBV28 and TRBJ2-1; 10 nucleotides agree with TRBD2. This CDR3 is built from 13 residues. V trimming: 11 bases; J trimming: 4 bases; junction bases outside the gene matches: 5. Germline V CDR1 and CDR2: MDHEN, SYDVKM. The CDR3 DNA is TGTGCCGGAGCGGGAGGGCGTTACAATGAGCAGTTCTTC. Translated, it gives CAGAGGRYNEQFF.

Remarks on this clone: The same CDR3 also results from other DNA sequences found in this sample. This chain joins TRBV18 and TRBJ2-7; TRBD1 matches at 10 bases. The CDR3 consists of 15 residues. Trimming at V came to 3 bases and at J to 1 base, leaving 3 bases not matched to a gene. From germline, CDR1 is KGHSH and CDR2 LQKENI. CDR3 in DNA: TGTGCCAGCTCACCTCGGACAGGGGGGTCCTACGAGCAGTACTTC. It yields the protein CASSPRTGGSYEQYF.

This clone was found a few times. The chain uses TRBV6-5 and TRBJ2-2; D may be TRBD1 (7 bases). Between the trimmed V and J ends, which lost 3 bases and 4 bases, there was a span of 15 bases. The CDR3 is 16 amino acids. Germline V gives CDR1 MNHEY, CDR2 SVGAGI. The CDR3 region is CASSYSQGEVTGELFF. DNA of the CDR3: TGTGCCAGCAGTTATTCCCAGGGGGAGGTCACCGGGGAGCTGTTTTTT.